This is a list of T cell receptor beta chains from one sample in a study of Graves' ophthalmopathy and Graves' hyperthyroidism. From the multiplex PCR reads, TCRdb called clonotypes with MiXCR, one entry per CDR3 protein. Among almost 750,000 distinct CDR3 sequences listed, around 40% were seen once. The sample consisted of peripheral blood. Receptors were obtained from an adult man with Graves' ophthalmopathy. Both conserved end residues are part of each CDR3. D genes are given only for firm matches. The size entry is marked missing in some rows and otherwise reads once, few, many or a size class.

j_gene: TRBJ1-1
v_gene: TRBV29-1
d_gene: -
abundance: many
CDR3aa: CSVRTGEEAFF
CDR3nt: TGCAGCGTAAGGACGGGGGAGGAAGCTTTCTTT

j_gene: TRBJ1-1
v_gene: TRBV19
d_gene: -
abundance: many
CDR3aa: CASSMERERTEAFF
CDR3nt: TGTGCCAGTAGTATGGAGAGGGAAAGGACTGAAGCTTTCTTT

j_gene: TRBJ2-5
v_gene: TRBV5-1
d_gene: -
abundance: -
CDR3aa: CASSLVSTGYSQETQYF
CDR3nt: TGCGCCAGCAGCTTGGTTAGCACAGGGTATTCCCAAGAGACCCAGTACTTC

j_gene: TRBJ1-1
v_gene: TRBV7-8
d_gene: TRBD1
abundance: -
CDR3aa: CASSWTGVRTEAFF
CDR3nt: TGTGCCAGCAGCTGGACAGGGGTACGAACTGAAGCTTTCTTT

j_gene: TRBJ2-2
v_gene: TRBV25-1
d_gene: -
abundance: once
CDR3aa: CASSLDGLPGELFF
CDR3nt: TGTGCCAGCAGCTTAGATGGTCTACCCGGGGAGCTGTTTTTT

j_gene: TRBJ2-2
v_gene: TRBV10-3
d_gene: -
abundance: -
CDR3aa: CAIRGYTGELFF
CDR3nt: TGTGCCATCAGGGGGTACACCGGGGAGCTGTTTTTT

j_gene: TRBJ2-7
v_gene: TRBV7-6
d_gene: TRBD2
abundance: -
CDR3aa: CASNPREVFYEQYF
CDR3nt: TGTGCCAGCAACCCGCGGGAGGTCTTCTACGAGCAGTACTTC

j_gene: TRBJ1-1
v_gene: TRBV10-1
d_gene: -
abundance: -
CDR3aa: CASREGTRAQAFF
CDR3nt: TGCGCCAGCAGGGAAGGTACCCGTGCTCAAGCTTTCTTT

j_gene: TRBJ1-6
v_gene: TRBV6-5
d_gene: -
abundance: many
CDR3aa: CASSGRVSPLHF
CDR3nt: TGTGCCAGCAGTGGGAGGGTTTCACCCCTCCACTTT

j_gene: TRBJ1-4
v_gene: TRBV25-1
d_gene: -
abundance: -
CDR3aa: CASSPLKRLFF
CDR3nt: TGTGCCAGCAGTCCATTGAAACGACTGTTTTTT

j_gene: TRBJ1-1
v_gene: TRBV14
d_gene: -
abundance: -
CDR3aa: CASSQDSQMNTEAFF
CDR3nt: TGTGCCAGCAGCCAAGATTCACAGATGAACACTGAAGCTTTCTTT

j_gene: TRBJ2-7
v_gene: TRBV7-3
d_gene: -
abundance: -
CDR3aa: CASSLTNGAYEQYF
CDR3nt: TGTGCCAGCAGCTTAACAAACGGAGCCTACGAGCAGTACTTC

j_gene: TRBJ1-4
v_gene: TRBV4-1
d_gene: -
abundance: -
CDR3aa: CASSPGPGMGEKLFF
CDR3nt: TGCGCCAGCAGCCCCGGACCGGGAATGGGGGAAAAACTGTTTTTT

j_gene: TRBJ2-5
v_gene: TRBV15
d_gene: -
abundance: -
CDR3aa: CATSDRTVNTGETQYF
CDR3nt: TGTGCCACCAGCGATCGGACAGTGAACACCGGGGAGACCCAGTACTTC

j_gene: TRBJ2-5
v_gene: TRBV12-3/TRBV12-4
d_gene: -
abundance: -
CDR3aa: CASSPRRVGETQYF
CDR3nt: TGTGCCAGCAGCCCAAGAAGGGTTGGAGAGACCCAGTACTTC

j_gene: TRBJ2-7
v_gene: TRBV9
d_gene: -
abundance: many
CDR3aa: CASSREGLAFGQYF
CDR3nt: TGTGCCAGCAGCCGGGAAGGTTTGGCTTTCGGTCAGTACTTC

j_gene: TRBJ1-1
v_gene: TRBV20-1
d_gene: -
abundance: -
CDR3aa: CSPIDRKTSLDVASF
CDR3nt: TGCAGCCCCATAGACCGGAAAACTTCCCTAGACGTGGCTTCCTTT

j_gene: TRBJ2-5
v_gene: TRBV29-1
d_gene: TRBD1
abundance: once
CDR3aa: CSRTGGSETQYF
CDR3nt: TGCAGTCGTACAGGGGGTTCGGAGACCCAGTACTTC

j_gene: TRBJ1-2
v_gene: TRBV14
d_gene: -
abundance: -
CDR3aa: CASSPGLKGSANYGYTF
CDR3nt: TGTGCCAGCAGCCCCGGTTTGAAGGGATCCGCTAACTATGGCTACACCTTC

j_gene: TRBJ1-1
v_gene: TRBV2
d_gene: -
abundance: few
CDR3aa: CASVGVGNTEAFF
CDR3nt: TGTGCCAGCGTCGGGGTCGGGAACACTGAAGCTTTCTTT

j_gene: TRBJ1-6
v_gene: TRBV6-5
d_gene: -
abundance: -
CDR3aa: CASSSDSLPGSPLHF
CDR3nt: TGTGCCAGCAGTTCGGACAGCCTACCTGGTTCACCCCTCCACTTT

j_gene: TRBJ2-3
v_gene: TRBV2
d_gene: -
abundance: -
CDR3aa: CASSWDGDTQYF
CDR3nt: TGTGCCAGCAGTTGGGACGGGGATACGCAGTATTTT

j_gene: TRBJ1-5
v_gene: TRBV6-6
d_gene: -
abundance: few
CDR3aa: CASTLRDTISNQPQHF
CDR3nt: TGTGCCAGCACTCTCCGGGACACTATTAGCAATCAGCCCCAGCATTTT

j_gene: TRBJ2-7
v_gene: TRBV7-9
d_gene: -
abundance: -
CDR3aa: CASSLIAGTVGHEQYF
CDR3nt: TGTGCCAGCAGCTTAATAGCCGGGACTGTCGGCCACGAGCAGTACTTC

j_gene: TRBJ1-1
v_gene: TRBV9
d_gene: -
abundance: -
CDR3aa: CASSPWGSENTEAFF
CDR3nt: TGTGCCAGCAGCCCCTGGGGGTCAGAGAACACTGAAGCTTTCTTT

j_gene: TRBJ2-5
v_gene: TRBV15
d_gene: -
abundance: -
CDR3aa: CASGERRTQYF
CDR3nt: TGTGCCAGCGGGGAGCGGCGGACCCAGTACTTC

j_gene: TRBJ1-1
v_gene: TRBV15
d_gene: TRBD1
abundance: many
CDR3aa: CATRRDRIPRAEAFF
CDR3nt: TGTGCCACCAGGAGGGACAGAATCCCAAGGGCTGAAGCTTTCTTT

j_gene: TRBJ1-1
v_gene: TRBV10-3
d_gene: -
abundance: few
CDR3aa: CAISHEYPNSEAFF
CDR3nt: TGTGCCATCAGTCACGAGTATCCGAACAGTGAAGCTTTCTTT

j_gene: TRBJ2-7
v_gene: TRBV7-9
d_gene: TRBD1
abundance: few
CDR3aa: CASSLGRTGVEQYF
CDR3nt: TGTGCCAGCAGCTTAGGAAGGACAGGGGTCGAGCAGTACTTC

j_gene: TRBJ1-2
v_gene: TRBV2
d_gene: TRBD1
abundance: -
CDR3aa: CASRDQGAPRYGYTF
CDR3nt: TGTGCCAGCAGAGATCAGGGGGCGCCCCGCTATGGCTACACCTTC

j_gene: TRBJ2-2
v_gene: TRBV25-1
d_gene: TRBD2
abundance: -
CDR3aa: CASSQATSGRAGELFF
CDR3nt: TGTGCCAGCAGCCAAGCAACTAGCGGGAGAGCCGGGGAGCTGTTTTTT

j_gene: TRBJ2-1
v_gene: TRBV11-2
d_gene: TRBD2
abundance: -
CDR3aa: CASSLLPGGQEQFF
CDR3nt: TGTGCCAGCAGCTTACTCCCGGGAGGTCAAGAGCAGTTCTTC

j_gene: TRBJ1-5
v_gene: TRBV29-1
d_gene: TRBD1
abundance: -
CDR3aa: CSAMGQGGNQPQHF
CDR3nt: TGCAGCGCTATGGGACAGGGGGGCAATCAGCCCCAGCATTTT

j_gene: TRBJ1-4
v_gene: TRBV7-9
d_gene: -
abundance: -
CDR3aa: CASSLDRGVNEKLFF
CDR3nt: TGTGCCAGCAGCTTAGATCGGGGGGTGAATGAAAAACTGTTTTTT

j_gene: TRBJ2-7
v_gene: TRBV20-1
d_gene: TRBD1
abundance: -
CDR3aa: CSARAGTGANEQYF
CDR3nt: TGCAGTGCTAGAGCCGGGACAGGGGCCAACGAGCAGTACTTC

j_gene: TRBJ2-2
v_gene: TRBV20-1
d_gene: -
abundance: -
CDR3aa: CSASSGWSTGELFF
CDR3nt: TGCAGTGCTTCCTCAGGGTGGAGCACCGGGGAGCTGTTTTTT

j_gene: TRBJ1-5
v_gene: TRBV24-1
d_gene: TRBD1
abundance: -
CDR3aa: CASSPQGGTRNQPQHF
CDR3nt: TGTGCCAGCAGCCCGCAGGGGGGCACGAGGAATCAGCCCCAGCATTTT

j_gene: TRBJ2-7
v_gene: TRBV2
d_gene: -
abundance: few
CDR3aa: CASSQGGKPYEQYF
CDR3nt: TGTGCCAGCAGTCAGGGGGGGAAGCCCTACGAGCAGTACTTC

j_gene: TRBJ2-5
v_gene: TRBV20-1
d_gene: -
abundance: few
CDR3aa: CSATTGGGSIETQYF
CDR3nt: TGCAGTGCTACGACTGGAGGGGGCTCTATAGAGACCCAGTACTTC

j_gene: TRBJ2-5
v_gene: TRBV5-5
d_gene: TRBD2
abundance: -
CDR3aa: CASSYSASGNQETQYF
CDR3nt: TGTGCCAGCAGTTATTCGGCTAGCGGAAACCAAGAGACCCAGTACTTC

j_gene: TRBJ2-7
v_gene: TRBV7-9
d_gene: -
abundance: -
CDR3aa: CASSPRRLAEEFPYEQYF
CDR3nt: TGTGCCAGCAGCCCCAGGAGATTAGCGGAGGAGTTTCCCTACGAGCAGTACTTC

j_gene: TRBJ1-4
v_gene: TRBV19
d_gene: -
abundance: few
CDR3aa: CASSIDPRSPGWSEKLFF
CDR3nt: TGTGCCAGTAGTATAGATCCGCGATCGCCGGGGTGGAGTGAAAAACTGTTTTTT

j_gene: TRBJ2-7
v_gene: TRBV12-3/TRBV12-4
d_gene: TRBD1
abundance: -
CDR3aa: CASSPAPTGGVYEQYF
CDR3nt: TGTGCCAGCAGTCCAGCACCGACAGGGGGCGTGTACGAGCAGTACTTC

j_gene: TRBJ2-5
v_gene: TRBV7-2
d_gene: -
abundance: once
CDR3aa: CASSVGVGRLETQYF
CDR3nt: TGTGCCAGCAGCGTAGGGGTTGGGCGACTAGAGACCCAGTACTTC